This is a list of T cell receptor beta chains from one sample in a study of shared clonotypes between healthy human individuals. TCRdb's copy holds only in-frame clones and misses some; the assay was immunoSEQ multiplex PCR. The sample yields approximately 1,000,000 clones, about 84% seen once. The sequencing sample was made of memory CD4+ T cells from PBMCs. The receptors come from a man aged 18 to 29 in good health. Some clones in this sample may be carry-over from other donors' samples. Both conserved end residues are part of each CDR3. The D gene is left open where the match is weak. Clone size is given for some rows only: seen once, a few or many times, or a class if the clone is expanded.

clone size	D gene	V gene	J gene	CDR3 protein	CDR3 DNA
.	.	TRBV28	TRBJ1-1	CASSSPTVTNTEAFF	TGTGCCAGCAGCTCCCCGACTGTCACGAACACTGAAGCTTTCTTT
once	.	TRBV6-1	TRBJ2-3	CAVQRQDTQYF	TGTGCCGTCCAAAGACAAGATACGCAGTATTTT
.	.	TRBV2	TRBJ2-5	CASRGGETQYF	TGTGCCAGCAGGGGGGGCGAGACCCAGTACTTC
.	.	TRBV11-2	TRBJ2-3	CASSLDRSTQYF	TGTGCCAGCAGCCTAGACCGGTCTACGCAGTATTTT
.	TRBD2	TRBV30	TRBJ2-3	CAVGSGIMTTDTQYF	TGTGCCGTCGGAAGCGGGATTATGACGACAGATACGCAGTATTTT
.	TRBD2	TRBV28	TRBJ2-1	CASITGGRAYNEQFF	TGTGCCAGCATCACGGGCGGGAGGGCCTACAATGAGCAGTTCTTC
.	.	TRBV4-1	TRBJ1-4	CASSQGQLVREKLFF	TGCGCCAGCAGCCAAGGACAGCTAGTGCGGGAAAAACTGTTTTTT
.	TRBD2	TRBV10-3	TRBJ2-7	CAISPLTSGGNEQYF	TGTGCCATCAGCCCCCTGACTAGCGGGGGAAACGAGCAGTACTTC
.	.	TRBV9	TRBJ2-3	CASSVPSTDTQYF	TGTGCCAGCAGCGTTCCCAGTACAGATACGCAGTATTTT
.	TRBD1	TRBV27	TRBJ1-2	CASSRRDRVYGYTF	TGTGCCAGCAGTAGACGGGACAGGGTATATGGCTACACCTTC
.	.	TRBV6-1	TRBJ2-5	CASRNSWRADETQYF	TGTGCCAGCAGGAATAGTTGGAGGGCCGATGAGACCCAGTACTTC
.	.	TRBV5-8	TRBJ2-1	CASTFRGGSHNEQFF	TGTGCCAGCACCTTCAGGGGCGGGAGCCACAATGAGCAGTTCTTC
.	.	TRBV11-2	TRBJ2-1	CASSLDGSSASYNEQFF	TGTGCCAGCAGCTTAGATGGCTCTAGCGCGTCCTACAATGAGCAGTTCTTC
.	TRBD1	TRBV2	TRBJ1-4	CASAGTGGTRMFF	TGTGCCAGCGCCGGGACAGGGGGCACTAGAATGTTTTTT
.	TRBD1	TRBV28	TRBJ1-5	CANQDRGQPQHF	TGTGCCAACCAGGACAGGGGTCAGCCCCAGCATTTT
.	.	TRBV30	TRBJ2-7	CAWPGARAGRENPYEQYF	TGTGCCTGGCCCGGCGCGAGGGCGGGGCGGGAAAATCCCTACGAGCAGTACTTC
.	TRBD2	TRBV7-9	TRBJ2-1	CASSPGLAQQFF	TGTGCCAGCAGCCCCGGACTAGCTCAGCAGTTCTTC
.	TRBD1	TRBV10-2	TRBJ1-2	CASSELRTGGAGSYGYTF	TGCGCCAGCAGTGAGCTGCGGACAGGGGGCGCGGGTAGTTATGGCTACACCTTC
.	.	TRBV2	TRBJ2-7	CASSDRTYEQYF	TGTGCCAGCAGTGACAGAACCTACGAGCAGTACTTC
.	.	TRBV7-9	TRBJ1-5	CASSFSNSNQPQHF	TGTGCCAGCAGCTTTAGTAATAGCAATCAGCCCCAGCATTTT
.	.	TRBV27	TRBJ2-5	CASTPSGREETQYF	TGTGCCAGCACCCCCTCGGGCAGGGAAGAGACCCAGTACTTC
.	TRBD1	TRBV19	TRBJ1-1	CASSSSWDRLNTEAFF	TGTGCCAGTAGTAGCAGCTGGGACAGGCTGAACACTGAAGCTTTCTTT
.	TRBD1	TRBV9	TRBJ2-1	CASSGLTGAAYNEQFF	TGTGCCAGCAGCGGACTTACAGGGGCGGCCTACAATGAGCAGTTCTTC
few	TRBD2	TRBV28	TRBJ2-7	CASSESLSGRVSSYEQYF	TGTGCCAGCAGTGAGTCTCTTAGCGGGAGGGTCTCCTCCTACGAGCAGTACTTC
.	TRBD1	TRBV28	TRBJ1-4	CASSAGQGVNEKLFF	TGTGCCAGCAGTGCCGGACAGGGGGTAAACGAAAAACTGTTTTTT
.	TRBD2	TRBV18	TRBJ2-1	CASSPPVTSGRRYEQFF	TGTGCCAGCTCACCACCGGTCACTAGCGGGAGACGGTATGAGCAGTTCTTC
.	.	TRBV2	TRBJ1-4	CASMRRPAEDGNEKLFF	TGTGCCAGCATGAGGAGGCCAGCAGAAGACGGTAATGAAAAACTGTTTTTT
.	.	TRBV18	TRBJ2-2	CASSRQEGGTGELFF	TGTGCCAGCTCACGCCAAGAAGGGGGAACCGGGGAGCTGTTTTTT
.	.	TRBV9	TRBJ2-3	CASSVSTDTQYF	TGTGCCAGCAGCGTTTCTACAGATACGCAGTATTTT
.	TRBD1	TRBV28	TRBJ1-2	CASSRPGQATNYGYTF	TGTGCCAGCAGCCGACCCGGACAGGCTACTAACTATGGCTACACCTTC
many	.	TRBV27	TRBJ2-6	CASSATLFRANVLTF	TGTGCCAGCAGTGCCACCCTATTCCGGGCCAACGTCCTGACTTTC